This TCR beta chain was sequenced for a study of blood T cell repertoires in COVID-19. Study at large: The study drew acute and convalescent COVID-19 samples from the United States, Italy and Spain. The cDNA or gDNA used as material had been derived from T cells, B-cell-depleted T cells, or PBMCs.

Under the authors' procedure: Estimation of nucleated cell counts was performed using reference gene primer amplification. Libraries were prepared by immunoSEQ multiplex PCR; TCRdb keeps only in-frame clonotypes and omits some of them. The D gene and trimming were derived from the DNA, and the V and J assignments and clone size from that table. Of around 240,000 clones in the sample, approximately 80% were seen once. CDR1 and CDR2 from the germline V gene are MNHEY and SVGAGI. With V trimmed by 8 bases and J by 5 bases, 5 bases remained unmatched. The CDR3 contains 13 residues. The rearrangement joins TRBV6-5 to TRBJ1-5; 8 nucleotides align to TRBD1. The sequence was obtained from a woman aged 40 to 50 who had recovered from COVID-19. Source material: peripheral blood. The CDR3 nucleotides read TGTGCCAGCCTGGACAGGGAGGATCAGCCCCAGCATTTT. Its protein is CASLDREDQPQHF.